This TCR beta chain was documented in a study of T-cell reconstitution after alpha-beta-depleted transplantation in children. Notes on the study in general: The main origin of T-cell counts and diversity one year after transplant was newly produced T cells. Reportedly, roughly two months post-transplant, alpha-beta T cells arose from several hundred expanded graft clones.

J lost 0 bases, V lost 1 base, and 5 bases had no gene match. The CDR3 has 16 residues. Germline-derived CDR1 and CDR2 are SGHTA and FQGNSA. This clonotype was seen many times. What it binds is unknown. Using unique molecular identifiers, the investigators prepared the TCRbeta library. From the PCR reads, TCRdb called clonotypes with MiXCR, one entry per CDR3 protein. The sample holds 700,000 or so distinct CDR3 sequences, around 14% seen once. The source was PBMCs, collected before TCRalphabeta/CD19-depleted stem cell transplant. The clonotype was recovered from a girl aged 2-15 years with congenital amegakaryocytic thrombocytopenia, due to receive a stem cell transplant. The chain has TRBV7-2 and TRBJ2-7; 8 nucleotides line up with TRBD1. The CDR3 protein is CASSLGSGQGSYEQYF. CDR3 nucleotide sequence: TGTGCCAGCAGCTTAGGGTCCGGACAGGGCTCCTACGAGCAGTACTTC.